The clone carrying this TCR beta chain was detected only a few times. Its antigen remains unidentified. This CDR3 region has 12 residues. Germline V gene lookup returns CDR1 MNHEY and CDR2 SVGAGI. Deletions cut 5 bases from V and 2 bases from J, with 7 bases between. This record belongs to a study of T cell responses to AZD1222 COVID-19 vaccine. Method: immunoSEQ multiplex PCR; TCRdb's copy keeps in-frame clones and lacks some. The sample contains roughly 97,000 clones, over 85% of which appear only once. Study-wide results and limits: Spike-specific TCR breadth and depth were elevated following two AZD1222 doses. Spike-spanning, vaccine-associated CD4 TCRs were dominant at 160-218 and 743-854. Repertoires were obtained only post-peak T cell response.

The chain has TRBV6-5 and TRBJ2-7, with unresolved D. The origin of this receptor is an adult in good health. The material was peripheral blood, obtained on day 0 of AZD1222 vaccination. CDR3 nucleotides: TGTGCCAGCAGTAGAGGTACCTACGAGCAGTACTTC. It encodes CASSRGTYEQYF.